This TCR beta chain is from a study of cytomegalovirus exposure and HLA in healthy donors. Study outcomes and limitations: A classifier reportedly called cytomegalovirus status with high sensitivity and specificity.

PCR used 60 Vbeta primers and 13 Jbeta primers. Libraries were prepared by immunoSEQ multiplex PCR; TCRdb keeps only in-frame clonotypes and omits some of them. The table records about 90,000 clones, more than 65% of them present only once. As concerns this clone: Its antigen is currently unknown.

CDR1 is SQVTM, CDR2 ANQGSEA, per germline. The CDR3 length is 10 residues. V lost 8 bases to trimming and J lost 8 bases, with 12 bases between them. The chain carries TRBV29-1 and TRBJ1-2; no clear D. The TCR was taken from a woman younger than 30 in good health and CMV-seropositive. Material for sequencing was PBMCs. Written as DNA, the CDR3 is TGCAGCACGGGAACGGAAGGCTACACCTTC. Its protein product is CSTGTEGYTF.